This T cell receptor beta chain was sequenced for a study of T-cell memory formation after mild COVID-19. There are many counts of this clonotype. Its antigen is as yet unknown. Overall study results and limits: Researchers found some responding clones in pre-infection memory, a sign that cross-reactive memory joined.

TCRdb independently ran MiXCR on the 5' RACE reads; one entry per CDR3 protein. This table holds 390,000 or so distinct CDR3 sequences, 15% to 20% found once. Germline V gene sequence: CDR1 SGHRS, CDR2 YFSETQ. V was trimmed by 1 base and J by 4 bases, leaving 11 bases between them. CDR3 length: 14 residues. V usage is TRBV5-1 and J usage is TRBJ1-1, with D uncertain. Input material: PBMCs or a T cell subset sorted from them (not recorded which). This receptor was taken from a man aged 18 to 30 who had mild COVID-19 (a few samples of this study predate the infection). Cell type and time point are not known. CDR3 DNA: TGCGCCAGCAGCTTGTTGTTGTGGAGCACTGAAGCTTTCTTT. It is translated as CASSLLLWSTEAFF.